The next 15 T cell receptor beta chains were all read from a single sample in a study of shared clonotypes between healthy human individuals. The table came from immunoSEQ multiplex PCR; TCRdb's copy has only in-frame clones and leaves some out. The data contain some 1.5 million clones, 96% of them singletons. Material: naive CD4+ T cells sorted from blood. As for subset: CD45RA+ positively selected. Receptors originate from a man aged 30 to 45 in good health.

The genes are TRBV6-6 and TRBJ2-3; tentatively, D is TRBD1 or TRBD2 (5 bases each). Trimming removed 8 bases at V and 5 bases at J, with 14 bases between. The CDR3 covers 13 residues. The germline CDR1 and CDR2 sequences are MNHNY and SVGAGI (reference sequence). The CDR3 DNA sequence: TGTGCCAGCTCCCCGTGGGGGTTAGATACGCAGTATTTT. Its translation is CASSPWGLDTQYF.

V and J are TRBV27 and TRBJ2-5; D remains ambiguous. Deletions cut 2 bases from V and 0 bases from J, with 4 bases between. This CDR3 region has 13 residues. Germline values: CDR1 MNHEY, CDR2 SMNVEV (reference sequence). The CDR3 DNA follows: TGTGCCAGCAGTTTAAAATACCAAGAGACCCAGTACTTC. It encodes CASSLKYQETQYF.

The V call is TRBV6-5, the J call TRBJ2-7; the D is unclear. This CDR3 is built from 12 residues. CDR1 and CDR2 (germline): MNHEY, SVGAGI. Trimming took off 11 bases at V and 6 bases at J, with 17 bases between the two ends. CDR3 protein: CAGSKGIGEQYF. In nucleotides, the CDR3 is TGTGCCGGATCAAAGGGAATTGGCGAGCAGTACTTC.

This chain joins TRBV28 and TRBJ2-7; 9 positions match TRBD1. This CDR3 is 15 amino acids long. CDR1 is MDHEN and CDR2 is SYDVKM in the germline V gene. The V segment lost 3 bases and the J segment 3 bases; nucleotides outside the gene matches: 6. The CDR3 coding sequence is TGTGCCAGCAGTTTCATCCGGGACAGGGACTACGAGCAGTACTTC. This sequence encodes CASSFIRDRDYEQYF.

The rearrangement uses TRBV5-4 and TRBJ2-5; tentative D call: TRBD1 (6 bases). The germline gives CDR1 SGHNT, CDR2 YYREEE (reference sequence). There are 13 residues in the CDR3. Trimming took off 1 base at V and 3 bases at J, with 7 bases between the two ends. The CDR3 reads CASSLRTEETQYF. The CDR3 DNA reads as TGTGCCAGCAGCTTGCGGACAGAAGAGACCCAGTACTTC.

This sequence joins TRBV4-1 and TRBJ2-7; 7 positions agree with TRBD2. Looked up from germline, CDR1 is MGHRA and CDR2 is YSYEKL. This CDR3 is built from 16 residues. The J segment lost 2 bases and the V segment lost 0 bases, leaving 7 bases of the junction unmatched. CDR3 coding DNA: TGCGCCAGCAGCCAAGAGGGAGCGGGATTCCCCTACGAGCAGTACTTC. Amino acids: CASSQEGAGFPYEQYF.

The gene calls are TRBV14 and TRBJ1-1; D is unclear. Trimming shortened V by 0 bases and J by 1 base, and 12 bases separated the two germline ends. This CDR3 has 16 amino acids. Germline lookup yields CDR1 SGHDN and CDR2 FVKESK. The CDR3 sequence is CASSQDRARKNTEAFF. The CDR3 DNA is TGTGCCAGCAGCCAAGATAGGGCCCGGAAGAACACTGAAGCTTTCTTT.

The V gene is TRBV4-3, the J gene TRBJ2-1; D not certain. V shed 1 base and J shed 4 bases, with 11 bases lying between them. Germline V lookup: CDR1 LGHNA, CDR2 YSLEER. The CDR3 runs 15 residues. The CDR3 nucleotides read TGCGCCAGCAGCCAAGGTGTGTTGGATTACAATGAGCAGTTCTTC. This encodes CASSQGVLDYNEQFF.

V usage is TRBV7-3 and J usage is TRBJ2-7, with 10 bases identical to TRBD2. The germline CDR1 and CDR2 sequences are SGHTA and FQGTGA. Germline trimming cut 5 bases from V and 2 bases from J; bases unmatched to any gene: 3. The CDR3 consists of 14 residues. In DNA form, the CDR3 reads TGTGCCAGCAGCCCAACTAGCGGGACCTACGAGCAGTACTTC. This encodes CASSPTSGTYEQYF.

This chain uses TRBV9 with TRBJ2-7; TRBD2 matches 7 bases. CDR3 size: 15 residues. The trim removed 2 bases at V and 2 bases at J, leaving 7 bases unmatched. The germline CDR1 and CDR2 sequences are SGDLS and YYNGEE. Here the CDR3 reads CASSVGLEFTYEQYF. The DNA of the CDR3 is TGTGCCAGCAGCGTCGGACTAGAATTCACCTACGAGCAGTACTTC.

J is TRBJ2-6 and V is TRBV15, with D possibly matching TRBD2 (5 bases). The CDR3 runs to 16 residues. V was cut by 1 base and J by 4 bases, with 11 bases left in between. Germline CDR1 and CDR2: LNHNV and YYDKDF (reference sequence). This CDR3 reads CATSRGAGSGANVLTF. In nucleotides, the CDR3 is TGTGCCACCAGCAGAGGGGCGGGTTCCGGGGCCAACGTCCTGACTTTC.

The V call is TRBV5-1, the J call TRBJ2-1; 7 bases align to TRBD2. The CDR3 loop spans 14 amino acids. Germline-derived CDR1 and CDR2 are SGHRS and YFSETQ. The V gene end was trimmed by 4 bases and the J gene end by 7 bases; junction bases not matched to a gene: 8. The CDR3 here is CASSGGVEGNEQFF. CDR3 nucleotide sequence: TGCGCCAGCAGCGGGGGGGTCGAGGGTAATGAGCAGTTCTTC.

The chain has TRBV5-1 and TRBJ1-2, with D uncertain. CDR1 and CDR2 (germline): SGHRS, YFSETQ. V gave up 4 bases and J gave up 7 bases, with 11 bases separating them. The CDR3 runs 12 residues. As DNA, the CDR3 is TGCGCCAGCAGCAACCAAGGGCTTGGCTACACCTTC. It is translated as CASSNQGLGYTF.

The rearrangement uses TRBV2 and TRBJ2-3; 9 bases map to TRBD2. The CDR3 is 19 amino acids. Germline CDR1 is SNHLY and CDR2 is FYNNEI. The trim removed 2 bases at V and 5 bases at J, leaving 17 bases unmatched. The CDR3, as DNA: TGTGCCAGCAGTGAACGTTGGGGTAGCGGGGGAGGAAGAGGAGATACGCAGTATTTT. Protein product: CASSERWGSGGGRGDTQYF.

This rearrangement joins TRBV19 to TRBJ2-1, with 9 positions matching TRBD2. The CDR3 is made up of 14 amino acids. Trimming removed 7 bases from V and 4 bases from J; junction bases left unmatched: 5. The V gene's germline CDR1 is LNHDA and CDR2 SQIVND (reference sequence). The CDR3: CASTSGKNYNEQFF. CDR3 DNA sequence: TGTGCCAGTACTAGCGGGAAAAATTACAATGAGCAGTTCTTC.